This T cell receptor beta chain was captured in a study of CXCR3-negative and CXCR3-positive naive CD8 T cells. It was by 5' RACE with UMI labels that the TRB cDNA libraries were prepared. TCRdb reanalyzed the 5' RACE reads and collapses them to one entry per CDR3 protein, without DNA. This table lists more than 65,000 distinct CDR3 sequences. CDR1 is MDHEN and CDR2 is SYDVKM in the germline V gene. CDR3 length: 15 residues. Sequenced sample: naive CXCR3- CD8+ T cells from blood. The subset was: CD45RO-CCR7+CD27+CD95- naive CD8+ T cells lacking CXCR3 (TNR3-). The source of this sequence is a human donor in good health. Some clones in this sample may be carry-over from other donors' samples. The V call is TRBV28, the J call TRBJ2-4; without DNA, the TCRdb call of TRBD1 cannot be checked. The CDR3 loop is CASSLSQGMQLGGYF.